The entry below describes one T cell receptor (beta chain). The antigen remains unidentified. A far larger clone is one base from this, pointing to a likely read error. This specimen comes from a study of shared clonotypes between healthy human individuals. Study-level findings and limits: Since donors were few, the genetic and exposure-history diversity represented was limited.

The germline gives CDR1 SEHNR, CDR2 FQNEAQ (reference sequence). Trimming stripped 5 bases from V and 5 bases from J, with 6 bases between. The CDR3 has 11 residues. Profiling relied on immunoSEQ multiplex PCR, and the TCRdb table lists in-frame clones only, not all of them. The data hold approximately 1,000,000 clones, with approximately 75% observed a single time. The donors were all Caucasian adults (living in Nashville, Tennessee). CD45RA+ naive and CD45RA-negative memory subsets were separated from CD4+ cells. The material sequenced was memory CD4+ T cells from PBMCs. Subset meaning: CD45RA-negative fraction. This sequence originates from a man aged 18 to 29 in good health. Some clones in this sample may be carry-over from other donors' samples. The chain is built from TRBV7-9 and TRBJ2-5; no definite D call. The CDR3 coding sequence is TGTGCCAGCAGCAAAGGGGAGACCCAGTACTTC. This gives the protein CASSKGETQYF. The whole variable domain, remainder taken from reference TRBV7-9 and TRBJ2-5, is DTGVSQNPRHKITKRGQNVTFRCDPISEHNRLYWYRQTLGQGPEFLTYFQNEAQLEKSRLLSDRFSAERPKGSFSTLEIQRTEQGDSAMYLCASSKGETQYFGPGTRLLVL.